This T cell receptor beta chain was identified during a study of T cells in localized non-small cell lung cancer. Comments on this clone: Its antigen is currently unknown.

Overall study results and limits: T cell clonality was highest in uninvolved adjacent lung, above tumor.

Assay used: immunoSEQ multiplex PCR; TCRdb lists only in-frame clones, some missing. Among around 83,000 clones listed, around 80% were seen once. The CDR3 spans 14 residues. V lost 4 bases, J lost 7 bases, and 7 bases stayed unmatched. CDR1 MNHEY and CDR2 SVGAGI come from the germline V gene. The sample here was PBMCs, taken before any cancer treatment. This rearrangement joins TRBV6-5 to TRBJ1-5; TRBD1 matches 7 bases. The receptor was derived from a man aged 35 to 69 with stage II squamous cell lung carcinoma. DNA of the CDR3: TGTGCCAGCAGTTTTCGACAGGGTCGACAGCCCCAGCATTTT. Protein product: CASSFRQGRQPQHF.